Presented here are 18 T cell receptor beta chains from one specimen sequenced in a study of shared clonotypes between healthy human individuals (TCRdb year 2020). The method was the immunoSEQ multiplex PCR assay. Held by TCRdb, this immuneACCESS table contains in-frame sequences only and omits some clones. Under half of the omission traces to an unresolved V gene where checked; the cause of the rest is unknown. This sample gives 550,000 to 850,000 clones in total; 72% of them show up just once. Around 1.7% of the sample goes to the ten largest clones. Source material: memory CD4+ T cells sorted from blood. Explained via the paper, the cell subset or site label denotes: CD45RA-negative fraction. The receptors originated from a woman aged 25 to 39 in good health.

The J gene is TRBJ2-7, the V gene TRBV19; 11 bases are a match to TRBD1. V shed 6 bases, J shed 5 bases, and the junction held 9 bases outside the gene matches. CDR3 length: 15 residues. Germline V gene lookup returns CDR1 LNHDA and CDR2 SQIVND (reference sequence). CDR3 bases: TGTGCCAGTAGAAGCGGACAGGGGGCGAACCACGAGCAGTACTTC. Translated: CASRSGQGANHEQYF.

This chain's CDR3 is CATSRQSDTQYF. In DNA, the CDR3 is TGTGCCACCAGCCGCCAATCAGATACGCAGTATTTT. The chain links TRBV15 to TRBJ2-3; D is ambiguous. CDR1 LNHNV and CDR2 YYDKDF come from the germline V gene (reference sequence). V lost 5 bases and J 4 bases, leaving 7 bases between the germline ends. CDR3 length: 12 residues. The whole variable domain, filled in from reference TRBV15 and TRBJ2-3, reads DAMVIQNPRYQVTQFGKPVTLSCSQTLNHNVMYWYQQKSSQAPKLLFHYYDKDFNNEADTPDNFQSRRPNTSFCFLDIRSPGLGDTAMYLCATSRQSDTQYFGPGTRLTVL.

This clone has a single count. The rearrangement links TRBV6-5 to TRBJ1-2; tentatively, D is TRBD1 (5 bases). Between the trimmed V and J ends, which lost 0 bases and 11 bases, there was a span of 16 bases. This CDR3 region has 14 residues. Looked up from germline, CDR1 is MNHEY and CDR2 is SVGAGI. CDR3 loop: CASSYSDQGSRYTF. The DNA of the CDR3 is TGTGCCAGCAGTTACTCTGACCAGGGTAGTAGGTACACCTTC.

In nucleotides, the CDR3 is TGTGCCACCAGCAGAGAGAGGGAGGGTGCAGATACGCAGTATTTT. It encodes CATSREREGADTQYF. The V and J genes are TRBV15 and TRBJ2-3; 7 bases fit TRBD2. CDR1 is LNHNV, CDR2 YYDKDF, per germline (reference sequence). This CDR3 has 15 amino acids. With 0 bases clipped from V and 4 bases from J, the junction kept 4 bases outside the gene matches. Looking up the rest from reference TRBV15 and TRBJ2-3 gives the full variable domain: DAMVIQNPRYQVTQFGKPVTLSCSQTLNHNVMYWYQQKSSQAPKLLFHYYDKDFNNEADTPDNFQSRRPNTSFCFLDIRSPGLGDTAMYLCATSREREGADTQYFGPGTRLTVL.

V and J are TRBV9 and TRBJ1-6; a possible D gene is TRBD1 (6 bases). This CDR3 is 15 amino acids long. V was clipped by 3 bases and J by 6 bases, with 13 bases between them. Germline assignment: CDR1 SGDLS and CDR2 YYNGEE. The CDR3 sequence is CASSGNRAGNSPLHF. The CDR3 bases are TGTGCCAGCAGCGGAAACAGGGCGGGTAATTCACCCCTCCACTTT.

The V and J genes are TRBV5-1 and TRBJ1-2, with 10 bases identical to TRBD1. The length of the CDR3 is 13 residues. Germline loops: CDR1 SGHRS, CDR2 YFSETQ. With 4 bases clipped from V and 8 bases from J, the junction kept 5 bases outside the gene matches. In DNA form, the CDR3 reads TGCGCCAGCAGCCGCGGACAGGGGGTAGGCTACACCTTC. Amino acids: CASSRGQGVGYTF.

This clone was seen a single time. The chain carries TRBV6-6 and TRBJ2-7; 7 positions agree with TRBD1. Losses at the gene ends were 3 bases for V and 5 bases for J; bases not matched to a gene: 7. The CDR3 contains 14 residues. Germline CDR1 is MNHNY and CDR2 is SVGAGI (reference sequence). The CDR3: CASSYSDRSHEQYF. The CDR3 DNA reads TGTGCCAGCAGTTATTCGGACAGGTCGCACGAGCAGTACTTC.

The table lists this clone with a few counts. CDR3 in DNA: TGTGCCAGCAGTTTAGACAGGGGGCGCAGGCAGCCCCAGCATTTT. Amino acids: CASSLDRGRRQPQHF. This chain uses TRBV28 with TRBJ1-5; 10 nucleotides line up with TRBD1. This CDR3 has 15 amino acids. The germline V gene has CDR1 MDHEN and CDR2 SYDVKM. The junction had 5 bases not matched to a gene; V was cut back by 2 bases and J by 7 bases.

V is TRBV28 and J is TRBJ2-7; 8 positions match TRBD1. The CDR3 is 13 residues long. CDR1 MDHEN and CDR2 SYDVKM come from the germline V gene. Trimming took 6 bases from V and 2 from J; bases not matched to a gene: 3. CDR3 coding DNA: TGTGCCAGCAGAACAGGGGGACCCTACGAGCAGTACTTC. This translates into CASRTGGPYEQYF.

The rearrangement joins TRBV5-4 to TRBJ2-7, with unresolved D. Between the trimmed V and J ends, which lost 4 bases and 2 bases, there was a span of 10 bases. From germline, CDR1 is SGHNT and CDR2 YYREEE (reference sequence). The CDR3 runs to 13 residues. The CDR3: CASSMDGAYEQYF. CDR3 nucleotides: TGTGCCAGCAGCATGGACGGAGCCTACGAGCAGTACTTC.

V and J are TRBV2 and TRBJ1-4; D call uncertain. This CDR3 is built from 16 residues. V lost 4 bases, J lost 9 bases, and 21 bases lay in between. Looked up from germline, CDR1 is SNHLY and CDR2 is FYNNEI. The CDR3 protein is CASSVFAPNPSQKLFF. The CDR3 nucleotides read TGTGCCAGCAGTGTTTTTGCCCCCAACCCCTCGCAAAAACTGTTTTTT.

The V call is TRBV11-3, the J call TRBJ1-1, with D perhaps matching TRBD1 (5 bases). Germline CDR1 SGHNT, CDR2 YENEEA. Trimming removed 4 bases at V and 2 bases at J, with 8 bases between. The CDR3 contains 13 residues. The CDR3 here is CASSWGRNTEAFF. CDR3 coding DNA: TGTGCCAGCAGCTGGGGCAGAAACACTGAAGCTTTCTTT.

There are many counts of this clone. The genes are TRBV2 and TRBJ2-3; perhaps TRBD1 as D (5 bases). This CDR3 comprises 14 residues. Trimming took off 6 bases at V and 0 bases at J, with 10 bases between the two ends. Per germline, CDR1 SNHLY and CDR2 FYNNEI. The chain's CDR3 is CASRDTFSTDTQYF. In nucleotides, the CDR3 is TGTGCCAGCAGGGACACCTTTAGCACAGATACGCAGTATTTT. The full variable domain, its missing parts supplied by reference TRBV2 and TRBJ2-3, is EPEVTQTPSHQVTQMGQEVILRCVPISNHLYFYWYRQILGQKVEFLVSFYNNEISEKSEIFDDQFSVERPDGSNFTLKIRSTKLEDSAMYFCASRDTFSTDTQYFGPGTRLTVL.

This clone was counted only a few times. This chain links TRBV7-2 with TRBJ1-2, with D uncertain. CDR1 is SGHTA, CDR2 FQGNSA, per germline. V lost 5 bases and J 3 bases, leaving 16 bases between the germline ends. CDR3 length equals 15 residues. Here the CDR3 reads CASSKQARPDYGYTF. DNA of the CDR3: TGTGCCAGCAGCAAACAAGCCCGACCAGACTATGGCTACACCTTC.

The J gene is TRBJ2-1, the V gene TRBV6-5; no definite D call. The germline V gene encodes CDR1 MNHEY and CDR2 SVGAGI. This CDR3 has 15 residues. Trimming shortened V by 4 bases and J by 0 bases, and 10 bases separated the two germline ends. The DNA for the CDR3 is TGTGCCAGCAGTTCGCCCAAGAGCTCCTACAATGAGCAGTTCTTC. Translation: CASSSPKSSYNEQFF.

V and J are TRBV29-1 and TRBJ1-4, with unresolved D. The length of the CDR3 is 11 residues. Between the trimmed V and J ends, which lost 4 bases and 6 bases, there was a span of 6 bases. The germline gives CDR1 SQVTM, CDR2 ANQGSEA. The CDR3 region is CSVVHDEKLFF. The CDR3 nucleotides read TGCAGCGTTGTACATGATGAAAAACTGTTTTTT.

The chain employs TRBV5-6 and TRBJ2-1; unclear D gene. V lost 0 bases, J lost 4 bases, and 11 bases lay in between. The CDR3 consists of 15 residues. Per the germline V gene, CDR1 is SGHDT and CDR2 is YYEEEE. The CDR3 coding sequence is TGTGCCAGCAGCTTGGAGGCTAGAGCGTACAATGAGCAGTTCTTC. Protein sequence: CASSLEARAYNEQFF.

The chain has TRBV6-5 and TRBJ2-2, with a weak D call TRBD1 (6 bases). CDR1 MNHEY and CDR2 SVGAGI come from the germline V gene. This CDR3 comprises 13 residues. V lost 10 bases and J 6 bases, leaving 15 bases between the germline ends. CDR3 in amino acids: CATQGKWSGELFF. CDR3 nucleotide sequence: TGTGCCACCCAGGGGAAGTGGTCCGGGGAGCTGTTTTTT.